These 26 T cell receptor beta chains originate from one sample sequenced in a study of T cells in Graves' hyperthyroidism and ophthalmopathy. From RNA transcripts, TCR beta CDR3 regions were amplified. Using the HTBI primer set, a first-round RT-PCR was run on the TCR CDR3. MiXCR was run by TCRdb on the multiplex PCR reads, yielding one entry per CDR3 protein. Among some 760,000 distinct CDR3 sequences listed, 12% to 15% were seen once. Input material: blood. The receptors shown here come from a woman aged 18-29 years with Graves' hyperthyroidism.

The rearrangement links TRBV6-2 or TRBV6-3 to TRBJ1-3, with 8 bases fitting TRBD1. The CDR3 runs to 15 residues. Trimming at V came to 6 bases and at J to 2 bases, leaving 6 bases not matched to a gene. In germline, CDR1 is MNHEY, CDR2 SVGEGT. The CDR3 region has the DNA TGTGCCAGCAGACGACAGACAGGGGCTGGAAACACCATATATTTT. Its translation: CASRRQTGAGNTIYF.

The J gene is TRBJ2-7, the V gene TRBV28; weak D call: TRBD1 (5 bases). V was cut by 3 bases and J by 3 bases, with 18 bases left in between. The CDR3 consists of 16 residues. The germline V gene has CDR1 MDHEN and CDR2 SYDVKM. CDR3 sequence reads: CASSFPRGSNSYEQYF. CDR3 DNA: TGTGCCAGCAGTTTCCCAAGGGGATCCAACAGCTACGAGCAGTACTTC.

The chain carries TRBV15 and TRBJ2-3; the match to TRBD2 covers 14 bases. Germline-derived CDR1 and CDR2 are LNHNV and YYDKDF (reference sequence). With 2 bases clipped from V and 7 bases from J, the junction kept 11 bases outside the gene matches. The CDR3 is 18 amino acids. CDR3: CATSRTDGTSGRGNTQYF. The CDR3 nucleotides read TGTGCCACCAGCAGAACAGACGGGACTAGCGGGAGAGGAAATACGCAGTATTTT.

This clonotype came up many times. The chain joins TRBV7-8 to TRBJ2-1; tentative D call: TRBD2 (5 bases). With 5 bases removed from V and 3 bases from J, the gap between germline ends came to 8 bases. This CDR3 has 13 amino acids. Germline lookup yields CDR1 SGHVS and CDR2 FQNEAQ. The CDR3 sequence is CASSDGVYNEQFF. Written as DNA, the CDR3 is TGTGCCAGCAGCGACGGGGTCTACAATGAGCAGTTCTTC. The full variable domain, rest sourced from reference TRBV7-8 and TRBJ2-1, is GAGVSQSPRYKVAKRGQDVALRCDPISGHVSLFWYQQALGQGPEFLTYFQNEAQLDKSGLPSDRFFAERPEGSVSTLKIQRTQQEDSAVYLCASSDGVYNEQFFGPGTRLTVL.

Ten or more counts support this clonotype. The chain links TRBV10-3 to TRBJ2-7, with 9 bases lining up with TRBD1. Germline V gene sequence: CDR1 ENHRY, CDR2 SYGVKD. The V and J ends lost 5 bases and 0 bases, in that order; junction bases with no gene match: 5. This CDR3 is 15 amino acids long. In DNA form, the CDR3 reads TGTGCCATCAGTCCAGTGGACAGGGGCTCCTACGAGCAGTACTTC. Translation gives CAISPVDRGSYEQYF.

A few counts support this clonotype. The V and J genes are TRBV12-3 or TRBV12-4 and TRBJ2-1, with TRBD2 matching 7 bases. The CDR3 has 19 residues. J gave up 8 bases and V 6 bases, and 25 bases lay outside the gene matches. CDR3 bases: TGTGCCAGCAGAATTAAGTGGGGGGAGGGGCAGGGAGTTCGGGATGAGCAGTTCTTC. The encoded protein is CASRIKWGEGQGVRDEQFF.

This clonotype was found many times. This chain joins TRBV12-3 or TRBV12-4 and TRBJ2-4, with 7 bases fitting TRBD1. The J segment lost 0 bases and the V segment lost 6 bases, leaving 8 bases of the junction unmatched. This CDR3 spans 16 amino acids. The CDR3 nucleotides read TGTGCCAGCAGGACCGGGACAGACATAGCCAAAAACATTCAGTACTTC. Protein: CASRTGTDIAKNIQYF.

The chain carries TRBV20-1 and TRBJ2-7; no clear D. V was pared by 0 bases and J by 2 bases, with 17 bases between. The germline V gene has CDR1 DFQATT and CDR2 SNEGSKA (reference sequence). The CDR3 runs to 16 residues. CDR3 nucleotides: TGCAGTGCTAGAGATGTTAGGGCGTGGGGAACCTACGAGCAGTACTTC. Its protein product is CSARDVRAWGTYEQYF.

Ten or more counts support this clonotype. The chain recombines TRBV5-1 with TRBJ1-1; D is uncertain. This CDR3 is 12 amino acids long. V dropped 5 bases and J dropped 6 bases, with 11 bases sitting between them. Germline V gives CDR1 SGHRS, CDR2 YFSETQ. CDR3 loop: CASREGSAEAFF. The CDR3 DNA reads as TGCGCCAGCAGGGAAGGGAGCGCTGAAGCTTTCTTT. Supplemented by reference TRBV5-1 and TRBJ1-1, the full variable domain reads KAGVTQTPRYLIKTRGQQVTLSCSPISGHRSVSWYQQTPGQGLQFLFEYFSETQRNKGNFPGRFSGRQFSNSRSEMNVSTLELGDSALYLCASREGSAEAFFGQGTRLTVV.

This clonotype was counted only a few times. The J gene is TRBJ2-5, the V gene TRBV7-6; TRBD2 might be the D (5 bases). This CDR3 comprises 14 residues. Germline V gives CDR1 SGHVS, CDR2 FNYEAQ. V was cut by 2 bases and J by 5 bases, with 12 bases left in between. The CDR3: CASSLTRLGETQYF. The CDR3 region has the DNA TGTGCCAGCAGCTTAACTAGGCTAGGGGAGACCCAGTACTTC.

This clonotype has a count of ten or more. This chain links TRBV6-2 or TRBV6-3 with TRBJ2-1; the D call may be TRBD1 or TRBD2 (5 bases each). The CDR3 length is 15 residues. Trimming stripped 5 bases from V and 4 bases from J, with 15 bases between. Germline V gives CDR1 MNHEY, CDR2 SVGEGT. The CDR3 coding sequence is TGTGCCAGCAGTCCTCGATCGGGACGATACAATGAGCAGTTCTTC. It yields the protein CASSPRSGRYNEQFF.

This clonotype was picked up many times. The chain uses TRBV27 and TRBJ2-5; D ambiguous. This CDR3 is built from 11 residues. CDR1 and CDR2 from the germline V gene are MNHEY and SMNVEV (reference sequence). V dropped 8 bases and J dropped 5 bases, with 9 bases sitting between them. The DNA for the CDR3 is TGTGCCAGCCCCTCTAAGGAGACCCAGTACTTC. This gives the protein CASPSKETQYF.

The chain joins TRBV20-1 to TRBJ1-5, with D perhaps TRBD1 (5 bases). This CDR3 is 13 amino acids long. V shed 2 bases and J shed 7 bases, with 12 bases lying between them. Germline assignment: CDR1 DFQATT and CDR2 SNEGSKA (reference sequence). CDR3 coding DNA: TGCAGTGCTAGAAAGGGGAAAGTACAGCCCCAGCATTTT. As protein: CSARKGKVQPQHF.

This clonotype was counted many times. This rearrangement joins TRBV7-3 to TRBJ2-1, with 7 bases identical to TRBD2. Germline V CDR1 and CDR2: SGHTA, FQGTGA. After removal of 0 bases from V and 1 base from J, the junction contained 3 bases not matched to a gene. There are 16 residues in the CDR3. The CDR3 loop reads CASSLTSGLSYNEQFF. The CDR3 nucleotides are TGTGCCAGCAGCTTAACTAGCGGGCTTTCCTACAATGAGCAGTTCTTC.

This clonotype was seen repeatedly, ten times or more. The CDR3 sequence: CATSDGAERGSRTQYF. DNA of the CDR3: TGTGCCACCAGTGATGGGGCGGAGCGGGGATCCCGTACGCAGTATTTT. The V and J genes are TRBV24-1 and TRBJ2-3, with TRBD2 matching over 7 bases. Germline assignment: CDR1 KGHDR and CDR2 SFDVKD. The J segment lost 8 bases and the V segment lost 3 bases, leaving 13 bases of the junction unmatched. The CDR3 length is 16 residues.

The chain carries TRBV10-1 and TRBJ1-5; TRBD1 is a possible D gene (6 bases). The CDR3 totals 12 residues. Germline V gene data show CDR1 as WNHNN and CDR2 as SYGVQD (reference sequence). V gave up 8 bases and J gave up 2 bases, with 7 bases separating them. The CDR3 spells CASPGGNQPQHF. The CDR3 DNA reads TGCGCCAGCCCAGGGGGCAATCAGCCCCAGCATTTT.

This clonotype came up a few times. The chain is built from TRBV20-1 and TRBJ2-5; D not certain. CDR1 is DFQATT, CDR2 SNEGSKA, per germline (reference sequence). Trimming took 6 bases from V and 2 from J, leaving 19 bases between them. CDR3 length: 15 amino acids. The CDR3 region is CSAPRYRAPQETQYF. The CDR3 DNA reads as TGCAGTGCCCCAAGATACCGGGCCCCACAAGAGACCCAGTACTTC.

Worth noting for this clonotype: A clone one base away is much larger, so this may be a read error. This rearrangement joins TRBV27 to TRBJ2-2; 13 nucleotides line up with TRBD2. CDR3 length: 17 residues. V trimming: 2 bases; J trimming: 6 bases; junction bases outside the gene matches: 6. Germline lookup yields CDR1 MNHEY and CDR2 SMNVEV (reference sequence). The DNA of the CDR3 is TGTGCCAGCAGTTTACCCCTGACTAGCGGGAGGCCCGGGGAGCTGTTTTTT. It translates to CASSLPLTSGRPGELFF.

In this sample, this clonotype turned up many times. The chain links TRBV6-2 or TRBV6-3 to TRBJ1-1; D is perhaps TRBD1 (5 bases). The length of the CDR3 is 14 residues. CDR1 MNHEY and CDR2 SVGEGT come from the germline V gene. The V gene lost 0 bases and the J gene lost 4 bases, with 9 bases spanning the gap. The CDR3 nucleotides are TGTGCCAGCAGTTACTCCGACAGACGCACTGAAGCTTTCTTT. Protein product: CASSYSDRRTEAFF.

On this clonotype: A much larger clone sits a single nucleotide away, making a read error possible. The chain uses TRBV2 and TRBJ2-3; unclear D gene. The DNA end favors TRBJ1-5, so the J call may be wrong. This CDR3 region has 14 residues. Germline values: CDR1 SNHLY, CDR2 FYNNEI. The CDR3 nucleotides are TGTGCCAGCAGTGAAGAAGTCCTATGGGATACGCAGCATTTT. Protein product: CASSEEVLWDTQHF.

This clonotype was seen at least ten times. This chain connects TRBV13 to TRBJ2-5; no clear D gene. V shed 3 bases and J shed 3 bases, with 8 bases lying between them. The germline V gene encodes CDR1 PRHDT and CDR2 FYEKMQ (reference sequence). There are 13 residues in the CDR3. The CDR3 region is CASSLNPKETQYF. The CDR3, as DNA: TGTGCCAGCAGCTTGAACCCGAAAGAGACCCAGTACTTC. The complete variable domain, with remaining parts taken from reference TRBV13 and TRBJ2-5, reads AAGVIQSPRHLIKEKRETATLKCYPIPRHDTVYWYQQGPGQDPQFLISFYEKMQSDKGSIPDRFSAQQFSDYHSELNMSSLELGDSALYFCASSLNPKETQYFGPGTRLLVL.

This clonotype showed up just a few times. This rearrangement joins TRBV19 to TRBJ1-4; no definite D call. CDR3 length: 15 amino acids. CDR1 is LNHDA, CDR2 SQIVND, per germline (reference sequence). V lost 3 bases and J lost 10, with 18 bases in between. This chain's CDR3 is CASSMGRTLEGKLFF. CDR3 DNA: TGTGCCAGTAGTATGGGGAGGACCTTGGAAGGAAAACTGTTTTTT.

This sequence joins TRBV20-1 and TRBJ2-7, with 8 bases aligning to TRBD2. This CDR3 has 16 residues. The germline V gene has CDR1 DFQATT and CDR2 SNEGSKA (reference sequence). V was clipped by 1 base and J by 2 bases; unmatched bases: 10. The CDR3 region is CSARGLGAGEAYEQYF. CDR3 in DNA: TGCAGTGCTAGAGGGTTGGGAGCGGGAGAGGCCTACGAGCAGTACTTC.

The sample holds many counts of this clonotype. The chain carries TRBV11-2 and TRBJ2-1; 7 bases fit TRBD1. V was pared by 6 bases and J by 2 bases, with 10 bases of the junction left unmatched. CDR3 length equals 16 residues. Germline CDR1 and CDR2: SGHAT and FQNNGV. The CDR3: CASSQPGQSAYNEQFF. The CDR3 DNA reads as TGTGCCAGCAGTCAACCGGGACAGAGCGCCTACAATGAGCAGTTCTTC. Complete variable domain (other parts from reference TRBV11-2 and TRBJ2-1): EAGVAQSPRYKIIEKRQSVAFWCNPISGHATLYWYQQILGQGPKLLIQFQNNGVVDDSQLPKDRFSAERLKGVDSTLKIQPAKLEDSAVYLCASSQPGQSAYNEQFFGPGTRLTVL.

This clonotype appeared many times. CDR3 DNA: TGTGCCAGCAGCCGTGCGGGCGGGAAGGGACATGAGCAGTTCTTC. Residues: CASSRAGGKGHEQFF. The J gene is TRBJ2-1, the V gene TRBV7-9; TRBD2 is a possible D gene (6 bases). The CDR3 length is 15 residues. Trimming removed 5 bases from V and 8 bases from J, with 19 bases in between. Per the germline V gene, CDR1 is SEHNR and CDR2 is FQNEAQ (reference sequence). Variable domain in full (rest from reference TRBV7-9 and TRBJ2-1): DTGVSQNPRHKITKRGQNVTFRCDPISEHNRLYWYRQTLGQGPEFLTYFQNEAQLEKSRLLSDRFSAERPKGSFSTLEIQRTEQGDSAMYLCASSRAGGKGHEQFFGPGTRLTVL.

This clonotype appeared many times. This sequence joins TRBV20-1 and TRBJ2-1; 10 bases align to TRBD2. This CDR3 contains 14 residues. Germline V gene sequence: CDR1 DFQATT, CDR2 SNEGSKA (reference sequence). Unmatched junction bases numbered 8, after V lost 5 bases and J lost 7 bases. The CDR3 DNA reads as TGCAGTGCTGGAGTAGCGGGAGGACCTAATGAGCAGTTCTTC. Translating gives CSAGVAGGPNEQFF.